These 27 T cell receptor beta chains were all obtained from the same sample, sequenced in a study of blood T cell repertoires in COVID-19. Some clones are missing from TCRdb's copy, which holds only in-frame ones; the method was immunoSEQ multiplex PCR. The sample records a few hundred thousand clones, around 89% being singletons. The sequenced sample was peripheral blood. All receptors derive from an older woman with acute or convalescent COVID-19.

The chain employs TRBV27 and TRBJ2-1; D is possibly TRBD2 (5 bases). Trimming left V 4 bases short and J 9 bases short, with 25 bases between. Germline CDR1 and CDR2: MNHEY and SMNVEV (reference sequence). CDR3 size: 17 residues. In DNA, the CDR3 is TGTGCCAGCAGTTCCCGCTCCCTAGCAGTTTCCGTGAGTGAGCAGTTCTTC. Protein sequence: CASSSRSLAVSVSEQFF.

This clone occurred once. V gene TRBV3-1 (or the pseudogene TRBV3-2) combines with J gene TRBJ2-5, with D possibly matching TRBD1 (6 bases). Germline values: CDR1 LGHDT, CDR2 YNNKEL (reference sequence). CDR3 length: 12 residues. V lost 6 bases and J lost 6, with 11 bases in between. The CDR3 spells CASSLDSQTQYF. The DNA for the CDR3 is TGTGCCAGCAGTTTGGACAGCCAGACCCAGTACTTC.

The chain employs TRBV28 and TRBJ1-1; 7 bases map to TRBD1. The CDR3 is 15 amino acids. The trim removed 7 bases at V and 4 bases at J, leaving 12 bases unmatched. Germline V CDR1 and CDR2: MDHEN, SYDVKM. The CDR3 loop is CASTYRGIGVTEAFF. CDR3 DNA: TGTGCCAGCACCTACAGGGGCATAGGGGTCACTGAAGCTTTCTTT.

This chain uses TRBV5-8 with TRBJ2-3; D possibly corresponds to TRBD1 (6 bases). Germline-derived CDR1 and CDR2 are SGHTS and YDEGEE. The V gene lost 1 base and the J gene lost 10 bases, with 7 bases spanning the gap. The CDR3 loop spans 11 amino acids. The CDR3 DNA is TGTGCCAGCAGCTTGAGGGGGTCGCAGTATTTT. Amino acid sequence: CASSLRGSQYF.

The chain couples TRBV7-9 to TRBJ2-7; 13 bases are a match to TRBD2. This CDR3 has 17 amino acids. V was clipped by 0 bases and J by 5 bases; unmatched bases: 7. Germline lookup yields CDR1 SEHNR and CDR2 FQNEAQ (reference sequence). The CDR3 sequence is CASSLALGLAGANEQYF. CDR3 nucleotides: TGTGCCAGCAGCTTAGCGCTAGGACTAGCGGGAGCTAACGAGCAGTACTTC.

The gene calls are TRBV19 and TRBJ1-3; D is undetermined. The CDR3 is 14 amino acids. Germline-derived CDR1 and CDR2 are LNHDA and SQIVND (reference sequence). V lost 7 bases and J 2 bases, leaving 12 bases between the germline ends. The CDR3 DNA sequence: TGTGCCAGTAATTCGGCCGGGGCTGGAAACACCATATATTTT. Translated, it gives CASNSAGAGNTIYF.

This rearrangement joins TRBV12-3 or TRBV12-4 to TRBJ1-6; the D gene is possibly TRBD1 (5 bases). The CDR3 is made up of 13 amino acids. Trimming removed 4 bases from V and 14 bases from J, with 15 bases in between. CDR3 DNA sequence: TGTGCCAGCAGTTCACGGCAGGGTAGAACCCTCCACTTT. Translated: CASSSRQGRTLHF.

V usage is TRBV7-2 and J usage is TRBJ2-7; D is unresolved. Germline-derived CDR1 and CDR2 are SGHTA and FQGNSA. The CDR3 extends over 13 amino acids. Trimming pared 6 bases from V and 8 bases from J, leaving 17 bases between. The CDR3 region is CASSSLSGGKQYF. The CDR3 nucleotides are TGTGCCAGCAGTTCTCTCTCGGGTGGAAAGCAGTACTTC.

V and J are TRBV19 and TRBJ1-1, with a tentative D call TRBD1 (6 bases). V was trimmed by 9 bases and J by 3 bases, leaving 8 bases between them. CDR1 and CDR2 (germline): LNHDA, SQIVND (reference sequence). CDR3 length: 11 residues. The CDR3 bases are TGTGCCAGGGACAGCTACACTGAAGCTTTCTTT. This gives the protein CARDSYTEAFF.

This clone is a singleton in its sample. The chain couples TRBV4-3 to TRBJ1-3; TRBD1 matches 7 bases. This CDR3 is built from 15 residues. Germline loops: CDR1 LGHNA, CDR2 YSLEER. V lost 2 bases, J lost 4 bases, and 5 bases stayed unmatched. CDR3 DNA: TGCGCCAGCAGCCAATACAGGGGAGCCGGAAACACCATATATTTT. Translating it yields CASSQYRGAGNTIYF.

The V gene is TRBV3-1 (or the pseudogene TRBV3-2), the J gene TRBJ1-5; D is undetermined. Trimming shortened V by 5 bases and J by 2 bases, and 16 bases separated the two germline ends. Per the germline V gene, CDR1 is LGHDT and CDR2 is YNNKEL (reference sequence). This CDR3 contains 16 residues. In nucleotides, the CDR3 is TGTGCCAGCAGCGACGGGTCCGGGGTACGCAATCAGCCCCAGCATTTT. Translation: CASSDGSGVRNQPQHF.

V usage is TRBV18 and J usage is TRBJ2-7; TRBD1 aligns across 10 bases. Unmatched junction bases numbered 14, after V lost 6 bases and J lost 6 bases. Per germline, CDR1 KGHSH and CDR2 LQKENI. The CDR3 extends over 16 amino acids. The CDR3 is CASSPTGGQGYAEQYF. CDR3 in DNA: TGTGCCAGCTCCCCGACAGGGGGCCAGGGTTATGCCGAGCAGTACTTC. Variable domain in full (rest from reference TRBV18 and TRBJ2-7): NAGVMQNPRHLVRRRGQEARLRCSPMKGHSHVYWYRQLPEEGLKFMVYLQKENIIDESGMPKERFSAEFPKEGPSILRIQQVVRGDSAAYFCASSPTGGQGYAEQYFGPGTRLTVT.

The chain joins TRBV19 to TRBJ1-5; TRBD1 aligns across 7 bases. V gave up 3 bases and J gave up 0 bases; unmatched junction bases: 5. From germline, CDR1 is LNHDA and CDR2 SQIVND (reference sequence). The CDR3 loop spans 16 amino acids. The CDR3 reads CASSIGTAYSNQPQHF. CDR3 bases: TGTGCCAGTAGTATTGGGACAGCTTATAGCAATCAGCCCCAGCATTTT.

The gene calls are TRBV30 and TRBJ1-1; TRBD1 is a possible D gene (5 bases). Per the germline V gene, CDR1 is GTSNPN and CDR2 is SVGIG (reference sequence). CDR3 length: 12 residues. V lost 3 bases to trimming and J lost 6 bases, with 11 bases between them. DNA for the CDR3: TGTGCCTGGAGCGCAGGGTTACCTGAAGCTTTCTTT. Its translation: CAWSAGLPEAFF.

The V and J genes are TRBV27 and TRBJ1-6, with a possible D match to TRBD1 (5 bases). Trimming pared 2 bases from V and 10 bases from J, leaving 9 bases between. From germline, CDR1 is MNHEY and CDR2 SMNVEV (reference sequence). The length of the CDR3 is 13 residues. The CDR3 sequence: CASSLGGRSPLHF. The CDR3 nucleotides are TGTGCCAGCAGTTTAGGGGGGAGGTCACCCCTCCACTTT.

V and J are TRBV7-2 and TRBJ2-1; 9 bases line up with TRBD1. The CDR3 contains 15 residues. The V segment lost 4 bases and the J segment 3 bases; nucleotides outside the gene matches: 4. Germline V lookup: CDR1 SGHTA, CDR2 FQGNSA. CDR3 sequence reads: CASSSHRGLYNEQFF. The DNA for the CDR3 is TGTGCCAGCAGCTCCCACAGGGGGCTCTACAATGAGCAGTTCTTC.

This clone was observed a few times. The chain employs TRBV6-2 or TRBV6-3 and TRBJ2-7; possible D gene TRBD2, 7 bases. CDR1 and CDR2 from the germline V gene are MNHEY and SVGEGT. The length of the CDR3 is 15 residues. V lost 0 bases, J lost 3 bases, and 12 bases lay in between. This chain's CDR3 is CASSYSSGGRYEQYF. Written as DNA, the CDR3 is TGTGCCAGCAGTTACTCGTCGGGGGGCCGCTACGAGCAGTACTTC.

This sequence joins TRBV29-1 and TRBJ2-5; D perhaps matches TRBD1 (6 bases). Germline V gene sequence: CDR1 SQVTM, CDR2 ANQGSEA. The V gene lost 6 bases and the J gene lost 5 bases, with 13 bases spanning the gap. The CDR3 sequence is 12 residues long. The CDR3 region has the DNA TGCAGCGTGGCGTTCAGGGGCGAGACCCAGTACTTC. It translates to CSVAFRGETQYF.

This chain uses TRBV30 with TRBJ2-3, with TRBD2 matching over 7 bases. V dropped 5 bases and J dropped 4; count of bases not matched to a gene: 9. The CDR3 consists of 14 residues. In germline, CDR1 is GTSNPN, CDR2 SVGIG (reference sequence). CDR3 DNA sequence: TGTGCCTGGCCCCCTCGGGGGGTCCCAGATACGCAGTATTTT. As protein: CAWPPRGVPDTQYF.

This sequence joins TRBV7-3 and TRBJ2-7, with 11 bases identical to TRBD1. Germline loops: CDR1 SGHTA, CDR2 FQGTGA. The V and J ends lost 8 bases and 9 bases, in that order; junction bases with no gene match: 9. This CDR3 has 13 amino acids. The CDR3 nucleotides read TGTGCCAGCTCTCCCGGGACAGGGGGATGGCAGTACTTC. Its protein product is CASSPGTGGWQYF.

This clone was counted between two and nine times. J is TRBJ1-6 and V is TRBV15; TRBD1 matches at 9 bases. V trimming: 5 bases; J trimming: 10 bases; junction bases outside the gene matches: 6. From germline, CDR1 is LNHNV and CDR2 YYDKDF (reference sequence). The CDR3 length is 14 residues. The CDR3 DNA is TGTGCCACCAGCCTCACAGGGGGCCAGTCACCCCTCCACTTT. Amino acid sequence: CATSLTGGQSPLHF. The full variable domain, rest sourced from reference TRBV15 and TRBJ1-6, is DAMVIQNPRYQVTQFGKPVTLSCSQTLNHNVMYWYQQKSSQAPKLLFHYYDKDFNNEADTPDNFQSRRPNTSFCFLDIRSPGLGDTAMYLCATSLTGGQSPLHFGNGTRLTVT.

The V gene is TRBV6-5, the J gene TRBJ2-3; the match to TRBD2 covers 12 bases. V lost 7 bases and J lost 6; bases outside the gene matches: 8. Germline V gene lookup returns CDR1 MNHEY and CDR2 SVGAGI. This CDR3 contains 15 residues. The CDR3 DNA reads as TGTGCCAGCAAGAATCTAGCGGGAGGGATGGATACGCAGTATTTT. Its translation is CASKNLAGGMDTQYF.

This clone is a singleton in its sample. The V call is TRBV24-1, the J call TRBJ1-2; 11 bases agree with TRBD1. The ends lost 4 bases at V and 1 base at J; junction bases unmatched: 4. The CDR3 has 16 amino acids. In germline, CDR1 is KGHDR, CDR2 SFDVKD. CDR3 sequence (DNA): TGTGCCACCAGTGACCAAGGGACAGGGGGTAACTATGGCTACACCTTC. Encoded protein: CATSDQGTGGNYGYTF.

V and J are TRBV27 and TRBJ2-7, with 8 positions matching TRBD1. Per germline, CDR1 MNHEY and CDR2 SMNVEV (reference sequence). The ends lost 0 bases at V and 4 bases at J; junction bases unmatched: 5. The CDR3 is 15 residues long. In DNA form, the CDR3 reads TGTGCCAGCAGTTTATCGAGACAGGGGATTTACGAGCAGTACTTC. Its protein product is CASSLSRQGIYEQYF.

V and J are TRBV5-5 and TRBJ2-7; the match to TRBD1 covers 10 bases. Germline lookup yields CDR1 SGHKS and CDR2 YYEKEE (reference sequence). The CDR3 consists of 14 residues. V shed 3 bases and J 0 bases; nucleotides not matched to a gene: 0. CDR3 residues: CASSWDRGSYEQYF. CDR3 bases: TGTGCCAGCAGCTGGGACAGGGGCTCCTACGAGCAGTACTTC.

The chain couples TRBV5-4 to TRBJ2-5; 13 nucleotides agree with TRBD2. The CDR3 runs 15 residues. The V segment lost 4 bases and the J segment 5 bases; nucleotides outside the gene matches: 5. CDR1 is SGHNT, CDR2 YYREEE, per germline (reference sequence). In nucleotides, the CDR3 is TGTGCCAGCAGCGTAGGACTAGCGGGAGAGGAGACCCAGTACTTC. Its protein is CASSVGLAGEETQYF.

J is TRBJ1-6 and V is TRBV7-8; TRBD1 might be the D (6 bases). Germline values: CDR1 SGHVS, CDR2 FQNEAQ. V shed 6 bases and J shed 13 bases, with 22 bases lying between them. The CDR3 contains 15 residues. CDR3 residues: CASRRPGESQFPLHF. In DNA form, the CDR3 reads TGTGCCAGCAGGCGACCAGGGGAATCCCAATTTCCCCTCCACTTT.